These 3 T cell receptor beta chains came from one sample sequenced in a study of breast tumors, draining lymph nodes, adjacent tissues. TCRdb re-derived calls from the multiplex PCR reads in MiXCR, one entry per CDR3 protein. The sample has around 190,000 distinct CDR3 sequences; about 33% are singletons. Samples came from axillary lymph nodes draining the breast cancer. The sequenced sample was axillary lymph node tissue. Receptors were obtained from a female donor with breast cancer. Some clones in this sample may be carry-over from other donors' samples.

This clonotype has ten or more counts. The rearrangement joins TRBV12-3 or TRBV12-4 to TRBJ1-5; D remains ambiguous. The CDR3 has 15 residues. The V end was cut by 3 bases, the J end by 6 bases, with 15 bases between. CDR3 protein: CASSFGDMVGQPQHF. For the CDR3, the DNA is TGTGCCAGCAGTTTCGGTGACATGGTGGGTCAGCCCCAGCATTTT.

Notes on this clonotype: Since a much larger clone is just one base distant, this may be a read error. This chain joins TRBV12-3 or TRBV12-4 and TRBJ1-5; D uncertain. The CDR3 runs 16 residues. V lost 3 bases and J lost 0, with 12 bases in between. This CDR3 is CASSFNSGFSNQPQHF. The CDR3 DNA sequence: TGTGCCAGCAGTTTCAATTCGGGGTTTAGCAATCAGCCCCAGCATTTT.

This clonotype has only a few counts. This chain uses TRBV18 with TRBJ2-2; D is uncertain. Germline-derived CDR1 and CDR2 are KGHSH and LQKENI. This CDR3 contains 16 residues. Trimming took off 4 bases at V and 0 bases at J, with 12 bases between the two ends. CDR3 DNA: TGTGCCAGCTCACTCCAGGCCCATGCGAACACCGGGGAGCTGTTTTTT. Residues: CASSLQAHANTGELFF.